One sample yielded the 9 T cell receptor beta chains listed below, sequenced in a study of cytomegalovirus exposure and HLA in healthy donors. Profiled with immunoSEQ multiplex PCR; TCRdb holds only in-frame clones, not every one. The sample carries 100,000 to 120,000 clones, over 75% recorded once. The sample consisted of PBMCs. These receptors were collected from a woman aged 30 to 39 in good health and CMV-seropositive.

The rearrangement joins TRBV7-3 to TRBJ2-1, with D possibly TRBD1 on 5 matching bases. V was pared by 2 bases and J by 7 bases, with 12 bases between. Germline V gives CDR1 SGHTA, CDR2 FQGTGA. The CDR3 spans 14 residues. The CDR3 loop reads CASSLGSGQNEQFF. CDR3 in DNA: TGTGCCAGCAGCTTAGGGTCAGGGCAAAATGAGCAGTTCTTC.

In this sample, this clone turned up a few times. Written as DNA, the CDR3 is TGCGCCACCCCGGGTACAAGCGGGAGGGAGTCCACAGATACGCAGTATTTT. It specifies CATPGTSGRESTDTQYF. The chain has TRBV23-1 and TRBJ2-3; 10 bases line up with TRBD2. TRBV23-1 is an ORF, with its function uncertain. This CDR3 has 17 amino acids. The ends lost 10 bases at V and 2 bases at J; junction bases unmatched: 15.

The genes are TRBV28 and TRBJ2-2; 9 bases are shared with TRBD1. CDR1 and CDR2 from the germline V gene are MDHEN and SYDVKM. V was pared by 8 bases and J by 4 bases, with 11 bases of the junction left unmatched. The CDR3 has 16 residues. This CDR3 is CASARGDRVGTGELFF. The CDR3 DNA is TGTGCCAGCGCTCGGGGGGACAGGGTGGGCACCGGGGAGCTGTTTTTT.

V gene TRBV14 combines with J gene TRBJ2-2; 8 nucleotides line up with TRBD1. The CDR3 is 15 amino acids. CDR1 is SGHDN, CDR2 FVKESK, per germline. V shed 5 bases and J 5 bases; nucleotides not matched to a gene: 7. The CDR3 DNA sequence: TGTGCCAGCAGCTTCGGACAGGGTAGTACCGGGGAGCTGTTTTTT. Residues: CASSFGQGSTGELFF.

The V and J genes are TRBV9 and TRBJ2-3; a weak D match, TRBD2 (7 bases). The CDR3 loop spans 16 amino acids. Germline CDR1 SGDLS, CDR2 YYNGEE. V shed 4 bases and J shed 5 bases, with 20 bases lying between them. The CDR3 DNA follows: TGTGCCAGCAGCCCCGGAACGGGGGGCCGGGGAGATACGCAGTATTTT. Its protein product is CASSPGTGGRGDTQYF.

The chain joins TRBV27 to TRBJ2-1; TRBD2 agrees at 8 bases. This CDR3 spans 14 amino acids. The germline CDR1 and CDR2 sequences are MNHEY and SMNVEV (reference sequence). Trimming cost V 3 bases and J 7 bases; bases outside gene matches: 5. In nucleotides, the CDR3 is TGTGCCAGCAGTTTGGCGGGGGGCTCTAATGAGCAGTTCTTC. This translates into CASSLAGGSNEQFF.

The V gene is TRBV18, the J gene TRBJ1-6; 9 nucleotides match TRBD1. CDR1 is KGHSH, CDR2 LQKENI, per germline. The CDR3 runs 15 residues. Germline trimming cut 3 bases from V and 8 bases from J; bases unmatched to any gene: 5. CDR3 DNA sequence: TGTGCCAGCTCACCGAACGGACAGGGGTATTCACCCCTCCACTTT. Protein product: CASSPNGQGYSPLHF.

This rearrangement joins TRBV10-2 to TRBJ2-3; 10 bases are shared with TRBD2. Germline V lookup: CDR1 WSHSY, CDR2 SAAADI. V trimming: 5 bases; J trimming: 4 bases; junction bases outside the gene matches: 9. The length of the CDR3 is 16 residues. The DNA of the CDR3 is TGCGCCAGCAGTCAAACTAGCGGGATCCCCCCAGATACGCAGTATTTT. Amino acid sequence: CASSQTSGIPPDTQYF.

The chain uses TRBV7-9 and TRBJ2-2; 9 bases are a match to TRBD1. Germline lookup yields CDR1 SEHNR and CDR2 FQNEAQ (reference sequence). V was clipped by 6 bases and J by 3 bases; unmatched bases: 8. This CDR3 is 16 amino acids long. This CDR3 is CASSPIDRGDTGELFF. The CDR3 bases are TGTGCCAGCAGTCCTATCGACAGGGGGGACACCGGGGAGCTGTTTTTT.